This TCR beta chain was profiled in a study of cytomegalovirus exposure and HLA in healthy donors. The PCR contained 60 Vbeta and 13 Jbeta primers. The repertoire was sequenced with immunoSEQ multiplex PCR; TCRdb's copy has only in-frame clones and lacks some. The repertoire holds 150,000 to 180,000 clones, with 60% to 75% as singletons. This CDR3 contains 15 residues. The junction had 6 bases not matched to a gene; V was cut back by 0 bases and J by 7 bases. Germline CDR1 SGHRS, CDR2 YFSETQ. The sequence derives from a man aged 18 to 30 in good health and CMV-seronegative. The chain links TRBV5-1 to TRBJ1-4; TRBD1 aligns across 7 bases. Sequenced material: PBMCs. The CDR3, as DNA: TGCGCCAGCAGCTTGGTGGCAGGGGGTGGTGAAAAACTGTTTTTT. Amino acids: CASSLVAGGGEKLFF.